The next 19 T cell receptor beta chains were all read from a single sample in a study of control samples from healthy donors and cancer patients (dated by TCRdb to the early 2020s). Library construction relied on the immunoSEQ multiplex PCR assay. What TCRdb holds here is the immuneACCESS table cut down to in-frame rearrangements. Part of the clones is not present; checked against another copy, under half of the missing clones reflect an unresolved V gene, and the others are unexplained. Within this sample are more than 140,000 clones, with less than 95% of them counted one time only. The top ten constitute more than 6.5% of the sample. Sample: blood. The source of these receptors is a man aged 18 to 29 in good health.

The J gene is TRBJ2-6, the V gene TRBV7-5. TRBV7-5 is described as a pseudogene. This CDR3 spans 18 amino acids. The CDR3 here is CVRSPGPWGASGANVLTF. The CDR3, as DNA: TGTGTCAGAAGCCCAGGGCCCTGGGGGGCCTCTGGGGCCAACGTCCTGACTTTC.

The rearrangement joins TRBV2 to TRBJ2-1; D is perhaps TRBD2 (5 bases). The CDR3 is 17 residues long. The ends were cut back, 1 base at V and 9 bases at J, with 22 bases in the middle. Germline V lookup: CDR1 SNHLY, CDR2 FYNNEI. The CDR3 DNA is TGTGCCAGCAGTGAAGGGACGGAGGCAGGTCGGGGTCGTGAGCAGTTCTTC. Translated: CASSEGTEAGRGREQFF.

This clone was recorded once. The chain couples TRBV18 to TRBJ1-1, with D uncertain. Trimming left V 6 bases short and J 1 base short, with 9 bases between. This CDR3 contains 13 residues. Germline V CDR1 and CDR2: KGHSH, LQKENI. In nucleotides, the CDR3 is TGTGCCAGCTCCGGGCGGACGAACACTGAAGCTTTCTTT. Translated, it gives CASSGRTNTEAFF.

J is TRBJ2-7 and V is TRBV11-2, with D perhaps matching TRBD2 (5 bases). This CDR3 has 15 residues. Germline CDR1 is SGHAT and CDR2 is FQNNGV. The germline V and J ends were trimmed by 3 bases and 0 bases, with 12 bases remaining between them. CDR3 in DNA: TGTGCCAGCAGCTTGGGAGCGGCCGGCTCCTACGAGCAGTACTTC. This gives the protein CASSLGAAGSYEQYF. Supplemented by reference TRBV11-2 and TRBJ2-7, the full variable domain reads EAGVAQSPRYKIIEKRQSVAFWCNPISGHATLYWYQQILGQGPKLLIQFQNNGVVDDSQLPKDRFSAERLKGVDSTLKIQPAKLEDSAVYLCASSLGAAGSYEQYFGPGTRLTVT.

The V and J genes are TRBV27 and TRBJ2-7; D is uncertain. Germline V CDR1 and CDR2: MNHEY, SMNVEV (reference sequence). The length of the CDR3 is 13 residues. The V gene lost 3 bases and the J gene lost 0 bases, with 6 bases spanning the gap. CDR3 DNA: TGTGCCAGCAGTTTGGCAGTCTCCTACGAGCAGTACTTC. Protein: CASSLAVSYEQYF.

This clone was found once. This rearrangement joins TRBV2 to TRBJ2-1; D is unclear. V was clipped by 4 bases and J by 7 bases, with 5 bases between them. The CDR3 is made up of 11 amino acids. From germline, CDR1 is SNHLY and CDR2 FYNNEI. The CDR3 loop is CASSGGNEQFF. The CDR3 nucleotides read TGTGCCAGCAGTGGTGGGAATGAGCAGTTCTTC.

This clone occurred once. This chain links TRBV9 with TRBJ2-3; perhaps TRBD1 as D (6 bases). Germline loops: CDR1 SGDLS, CDR2 YYNGEE. The CDR3 covers 16 residues. V lost 0 bases, J lost 3 bases, and 14 bases lay in between. The CDR3 region is CASSVEGVGTTDTQYF. The CDR3 region has the DNA TGTGCCAGCAGCGTAGAGGGAGTGGGGACAACAGATACGCAGTATTTT.

The chain combines TRBV10-1 with TRBJ2-3; 7 bases match TRBD2. The CDR3 is made up of 17 amino acids. From germline, CDR1 is WNHNN and CDR2 SYGVQD (reference sequence). V was pared by 6 bases and J by 1 base, with 13 bases of the junction left unmatched. The CDR3 is CASSHSPGLLRTDTQYF. The CDR3, as DNA: TGCGCCAGCAGCCACTCTCCGGGACTATTACGCACAGATACGCAGTATTTT.

The rearrangement uses TRBV28 and TRBJ2-7; a weak D match, TRBD1 (6 bases). The CDR3 covers 15 residues. Trimming removed 5 bases at V and 2 bases at J, with 16 bases between. Germline V gene data show CDR1 as MDHEN and CDR2 as SYDVKM. The DNA for the CDR3 is TGTGCCAGCAGTCCATACCGGGACACCGCCTACGAGCAGTACTTC. It is translated as CASSPYRDTAYEQYF. The variable domain in full, completed from reference TRBV28 and TRBJ2-7, reads DVKVTQSSRYLVKRTGEKVFLECVQDMDHENMFWYRQDPGLGLRLIYFSYDVKMKEKGDIPEGYSVSREKKERFSLILESASTNQTSMYLCASSPYRDTAYEQYFGPGTRLTVT.

V is TRBV5-6 and J is TRBJ2-6, with D perhaps assigned TRBD1 or TRBD2 (5 bases each). In germline, CDR1 is SGHDT, CDR2 YYEEEE. The CDR3 is 17 amino acids. V was cut by 5 bases and J by 0 bases, with 15 bases left in between. In nucleotides, the CDR3 is TGTGCCAGCAGTCGTCGGGACGATTACTCTGGGGCCAACGTCCTGACTTTC. This sequence encodes CASSRRDDYSGANVLTF.

The rearrangement links TRBV19 to TRBJ1-2, with 12 bases fitting TRBD1. The CDR3 has 15 amino acids. The germline CDR1 and CDR2 sequences are LNHDA and SQIVND (reference sequence). V trimming: 5 bases; J trimming: 4 bases; junction bases outside the gene matches: 5. The CDR3 sequence: CASSGGQGAPYGYTF. The CDR3 nucleotides are TGTGCCAGTAGTGGGGGACAGGGGGCGCCCTATGGCTACACCTTC.

The gene calls are TRBV19 and TRBJ2-3, with TRBD2 matching 14 bases. Germline CDR1 LNHDA, CDR2 SQIVND (reference sequence). The CDR3 contains 19 residues. Germline trimming cut 5 bases from V and 2 bases from J; bases unmatched to any gene: 12. CDR3 nucleotides: TGTGCCAGTAGTGCCCGGACTAGCGGGGGGCCTAGTTCCACAGATACGCAGTATTTT. Residues: CASSARTSGGPSSTDTQYF.

The V gene is TRBV15, the J gene TRBJ2-3, with 8 bases matching TRBD1. V lost 1 base to trimming and J lost 1 base; unmatched junction nucleotides: 7. The CDR3 is 17 amino acids. CDR1 LNHNV and CDR2 YYDKDF come from the germline V gene (reference sequence). The CDR3 coding sequence is TGTGCCACCAGCAGAGGTACTCAGGGGGCGGGCACAGATACGCAGTATTTT. Amino acids: CATSRGTQGAGTDTQYF.

This clone showed up just once. This chain joins TRBV10-1 and TRBJ2-5, with TRBD1 identical over 8 bases. The V gene's germline CDR1 is WNHNN and CDR2 SYGVQD (reference sequence). The trim removed 2 bases at V and 1 base at J, leaving 3 bases unmatched. This CDR3 has 15 residues. DNA for the CDR3: TGCGCCAGCAGTGAGCCAGGACAGGGCCAAGAGACCCAGTACTTC. Its protein product is CASSEPGQGQETQYF.

The chain recombines TRBV5-1 with TRBJ2-3; TRBD1 aligns across 8 bases. This CDR3 is 16 amino acids long. The germline CDR1 and CDR2 sequences are SGHRS and YFSETQ. V was clipped by 4 bases and J by 4 bases; unmatched bases: 11. The CDR3 DNA is TGCGCCAGCAGCCAAGCACAGGGGGGCGCGGCAGATACGCAGTATTTT. Translating it yields CASSQAQGGAADTQYF. Full variable domain (outside the CDR3, taken from reference TRBV5-1 and TRBJ2-3): KAGVTQTPRYLIKTRGQQVTLSCSPISGHRSVSWYQQTPGQGLQFLFEYFSETQRNKGNFPGRFSGRQFSNSRSEMNVSTLELGDSALYLCASSQAQGGAADTQYFGPGTRLTVL.

The V and J genes are TRBV5-1 and TRBJ1-6, with no clear D. This CDR3 has 13 amino acids. The germline V and J ends were trimmed by 7 bases and 11 bases, with 16 bases remaining between them. The germline V gene encodes CDR1 SGHRS and CDR2 YFSETQ. The CDR3 sequence: CASAEDHGAPLHF. CDR3 in DNA: TGCGCCAGCGCTGAGGACCACGGAGCACCCCTCCACTTT.

The chain joins TRBV21-1 to TRBJ1-2; TRBD1 reflects the table's D call only, with no check against the DNA. TRBV21-1 is a pseudogene. The CDR3 extends over 17 amino acids. The CDR3 bases are TGTGCCAGCAGCCCCAGGGGGCGGCAGTTGGTTAACTATGGCTACACCTTC. It yields the protein CASSPRGRQLVNYGYTF.

This clone is medium-sized by share. The chain uses TRBV3-1 (or the pseudogene TRBV3-2) and TRBJ2-1; TRBD1 is a possible D gene (6 bases). The germline CDR1 and CDR2 sequences are LGHDT and YNNKEL (reference sequence). With 2 bases removed from V and 3 bases from J, the gap between germline ends came to 17 bases. This CDR3 has 17 amino acids. The CDR3 spells CASSQIAQGMDYNEQFF. For the CDR3, the DNA is TGTGCCAGCAGCCAAATAGCCCAGGGGATGGACTACAATGAGCAGTTCTTC.

This clone occurred a few times. This chain links TRBV13 with TRBJ2-3, with 7 bases fitting TRBD2. The V gene's germline CDR1 is PRHDT and CDR2 FYEKMQ (reference sequence). The CDR3 has 15 residues. V dropped 1 base and J dropped 7; count of bases not matched to a gene: 8. The CDR3 coding sequence is TGTGCCAGCAGCTTAGTCCGGGGGGACTCCAATACGCAGTATTTT. Translation: CASSLVRGDSNTQYF. Using reference TRBV13 and TRBJ2-3 for the parts outside the CDR3, the full variable domain is AAGVIQSPRHLIKEKRETATLKCYPIPRHDTVYWYQQGPGQDPQFLISFYEKMQSDKGSIPDRFSAQQFSDYHSELNMSSLELGDSALYFCASSLVRGDSNTQYFGPGTRLTVL.